This TCR beta chain was retrieved from a study of OX40 agonist ivuxolimab in advanced cancers. Study in general: While on treatment, patients had intravenous ivuxolimab at 0.01 to 10 mg/kg every 2 weeks. People in dose escalation had one of these cancers: hepatocellular carcinoma, melanoma, renal cell or head and neck cancer. General study results and limits: Normalized expansion of T-cell clones was also low for some nonresponders. CD4+ and CD8+ blood T cells expanded clonally by week 6 at 0.1 to 3.0 mg/kg.

This table comes from immunoSEQ multiplex PCR, and its TCRdb copy is limited to in-frame clones, with some not included. The sample holds 70,000 to 80,000 clones, over 70% seen once. The CDR3 is made up of 19 amino acids. Germline loops: CDR1 LNHNV, CDR2 YYDKDF (reference sequence). The J segment lost 1 base and the V segment lost 3 bases, leaving 12 bases of the junction unmatched. The table lists this clone with a few counts. Its antigen is unidentified. The sequence was obtained from an adult with an advanced solid tumor such as melanoma, head and neck, liver or kidney cancer. The specimen was CD4+ or CD8+ T cells sorted from blood, collected in a trial of the OX40 agonist ivuxolimab. The chain links TRBV15 to TRBJ2-7; 13 nucleotides align to TRBD2. The CDR3 loop reads CATSSQPGLAGEPSYEQYF. The CDR3 DNA reads as TGTGCCACCAGCAGTCAACCCGGACTAGCGGGGGAGCCTTCCTACGAGCAGTACTTC. Variable domain in full (rest from reference TRBV15 and TRBJ2-7): DAMVIQNPRYQVTQFGKPVTLSCSQTLNHNVMYWYQQKSSQAPKLLFHYYDKDFNNEADTPDNFQSRRPNTSFCFLDIRSPGLGDTAMYLCATSSQPGLAGEPSYEQYFGPGTRLTVT.